This entry describes one T cell receptor beta chain. These data come from a study of blood T cell repertoires in COVID-19. Across the study: Acute and convalescent COVID-19 specimens originated in the United States, Italy and Spain. T cells, B-cell-depleted T cells, or PBMCs provided the cDNA or gDNA that served as material.

In the original analysis: Amplification with reference gene primers provided the estimates of nucleated cell counts. Assay: immunoSEQ multiplex PCR; the TCRdb copy retains only in-frame clones and omits some. Clone size and V and J calls were adopted from that table, with D and trimming inferred from the DNA. The sample lists tens of thousands of clones, about 90% occurring once. The ends lost 7 bases at V and 4 bases at J; junction bases unmatched: 8. The CDR3 consists of 14 residues. CDR1 and CDR2 (germline): MNHEY, SVGAGI. The chain joins TRBV6-5 to TRBJ1-2, with 8 bases lining up with TRBD1. Input material: peripheral blood. This sequence was found in a man over 45 with active COVID-19. DNA for the CDR3: TGTGCCAGCACCCTAGGACAGGGACGCTATGGCTACACCTTC. Its protein product is CASTLGQGRYGYTF.